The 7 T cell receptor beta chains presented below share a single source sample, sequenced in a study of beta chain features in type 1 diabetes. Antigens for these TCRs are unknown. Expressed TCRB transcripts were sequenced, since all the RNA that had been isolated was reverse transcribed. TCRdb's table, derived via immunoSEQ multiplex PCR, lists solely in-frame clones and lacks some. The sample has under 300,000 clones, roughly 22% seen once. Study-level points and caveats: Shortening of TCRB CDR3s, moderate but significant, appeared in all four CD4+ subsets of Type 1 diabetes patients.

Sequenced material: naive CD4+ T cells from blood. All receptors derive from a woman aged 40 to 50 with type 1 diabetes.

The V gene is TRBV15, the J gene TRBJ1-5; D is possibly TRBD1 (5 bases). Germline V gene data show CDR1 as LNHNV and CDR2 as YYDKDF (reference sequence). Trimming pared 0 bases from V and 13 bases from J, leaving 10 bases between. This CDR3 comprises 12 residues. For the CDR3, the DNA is TGTGCCACCAGCAGAGATGGGGGAGGACAGCATTTT. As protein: CATSRDGGGQHF.

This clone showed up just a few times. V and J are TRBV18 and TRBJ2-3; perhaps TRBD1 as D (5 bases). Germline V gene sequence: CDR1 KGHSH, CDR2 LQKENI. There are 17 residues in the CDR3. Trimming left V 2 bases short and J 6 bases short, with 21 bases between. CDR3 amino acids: CASSPRQGSSSEDTQYF. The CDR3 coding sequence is TGTGCCAGCTCACCAAGGCAGGGAAGCTCCTCGGAGGATACGCAGTATTTT.

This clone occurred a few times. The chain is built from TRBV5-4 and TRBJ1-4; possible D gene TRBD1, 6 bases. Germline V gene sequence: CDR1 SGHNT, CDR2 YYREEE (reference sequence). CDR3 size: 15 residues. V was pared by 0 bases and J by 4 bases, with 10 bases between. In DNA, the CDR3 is TGTGCCAGCAGCTTGGACAGGGCACATAATGAAAAACTGTTTTTT. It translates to CASSLDRAHNEKLFF. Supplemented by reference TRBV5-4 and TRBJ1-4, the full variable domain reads ETGVTQSPTHLIKTRGQQVTLRCSSQSGHNTVSWYQQALGQGPQFIFQYYREEENGRGNFPPRFSGLQFPNYSSELNVNALELDDSALYLCASSLDRAHNEKLFFGSGTQLSVL.

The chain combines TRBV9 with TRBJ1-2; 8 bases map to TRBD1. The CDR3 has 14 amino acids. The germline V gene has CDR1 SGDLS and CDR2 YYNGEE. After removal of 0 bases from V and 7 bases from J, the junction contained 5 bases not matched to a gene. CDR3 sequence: CASSVASGGFGYTF. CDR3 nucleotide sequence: TGTGCCAGCAGCGTAGCCTCAGGGGGCTTTGGCTACACCTTC.

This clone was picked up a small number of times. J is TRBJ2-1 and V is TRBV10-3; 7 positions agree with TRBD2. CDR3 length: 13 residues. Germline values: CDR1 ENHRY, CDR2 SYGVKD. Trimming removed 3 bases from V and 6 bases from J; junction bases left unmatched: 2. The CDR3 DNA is TGTGCCATCAGTGATGGGGGGGTCAATGAGCAGTTCTTC. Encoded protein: CAISDGGVNEQFF.

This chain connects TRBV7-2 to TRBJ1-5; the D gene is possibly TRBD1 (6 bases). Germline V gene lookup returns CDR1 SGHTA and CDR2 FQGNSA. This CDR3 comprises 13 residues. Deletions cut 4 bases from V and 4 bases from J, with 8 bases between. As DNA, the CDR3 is TGTGCCAGCAGCTCGGACAGAAATCAGCCCCAGCATTTT. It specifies CASSSDRNQPQHF. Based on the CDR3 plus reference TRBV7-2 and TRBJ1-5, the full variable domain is GAGVSQSPSNKVTEKGKDVELRCDPISGHTALYWYRQSLGQGLEFLIYFQGNSAPDKSGLPSDRFSAERTGGSVSTLTIQRTQQEDSAVYLCASSSDRNQPQHFGDGTRLSIL.

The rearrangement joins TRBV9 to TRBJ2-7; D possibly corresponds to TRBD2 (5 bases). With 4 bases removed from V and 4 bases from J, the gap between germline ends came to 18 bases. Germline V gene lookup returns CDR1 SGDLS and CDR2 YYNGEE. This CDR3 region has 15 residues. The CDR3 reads CASSPHEAPGYEQYF. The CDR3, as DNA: TGTGCCAGCAGCCCCCACGAGGCCCCGGGGTACGAGCAGTACTTC.